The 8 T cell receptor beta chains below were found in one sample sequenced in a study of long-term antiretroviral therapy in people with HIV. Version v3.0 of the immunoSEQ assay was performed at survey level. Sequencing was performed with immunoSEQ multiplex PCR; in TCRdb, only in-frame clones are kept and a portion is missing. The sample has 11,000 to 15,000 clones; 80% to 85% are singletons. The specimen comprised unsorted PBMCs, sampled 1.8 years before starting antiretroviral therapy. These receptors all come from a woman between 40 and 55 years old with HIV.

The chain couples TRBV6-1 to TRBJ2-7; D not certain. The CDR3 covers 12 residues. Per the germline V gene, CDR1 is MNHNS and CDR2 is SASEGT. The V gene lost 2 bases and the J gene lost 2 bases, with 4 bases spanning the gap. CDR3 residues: CASSENAYEQYF. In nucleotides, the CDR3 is TGTGCCAGCAGTGAAAACGCCTACGAGCAGTACTTC.

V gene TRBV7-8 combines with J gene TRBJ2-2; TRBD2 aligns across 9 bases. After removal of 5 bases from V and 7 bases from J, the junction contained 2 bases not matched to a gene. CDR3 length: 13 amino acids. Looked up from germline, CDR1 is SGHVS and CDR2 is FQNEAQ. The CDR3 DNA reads TGTGCCAGCAGCCAGACTAGCGGCGGGGAGCTGTTTTTT. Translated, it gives CASSQTSGGELFF.

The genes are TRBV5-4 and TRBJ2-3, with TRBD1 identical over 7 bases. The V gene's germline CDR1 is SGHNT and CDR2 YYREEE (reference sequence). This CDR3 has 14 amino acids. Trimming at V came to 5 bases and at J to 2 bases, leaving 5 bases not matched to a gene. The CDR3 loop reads CASREQGLTDTQYF. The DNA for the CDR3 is TGTGCCAGCAGGGAACAGGGGCTCACAGATACGCAGTATTTT.

The chain's CDR3 is CASSPTSSSDTQYF. CDR3 nucleotide sequence: TGTGCCAGCAGCCCGACTAGTAGCTCCGATACGCAGTATTTT. This chain joins TRBV28 and TRBJ2-3; D possibly corresponds to TRBD2 (6 bases). V lost 6 bases, J lost 6 bases, and 16 bases lay in between. From germline, CDR1 is MDHEN and CDR2 SYDVKM. This CDR3 has 14 residues.

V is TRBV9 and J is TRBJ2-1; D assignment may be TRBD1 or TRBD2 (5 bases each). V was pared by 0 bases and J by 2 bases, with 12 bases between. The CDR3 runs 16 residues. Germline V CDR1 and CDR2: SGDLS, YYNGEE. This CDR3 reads CASSVESGTTYNEQFF. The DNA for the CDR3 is TGTGCCAGCAGCGTAGAGTCAGGGACCACCTACAATGAGCAGTTCTTC. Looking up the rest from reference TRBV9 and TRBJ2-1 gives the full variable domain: DSGVTQTPKHLITATGQRVTLRCSPRSGDLSVYWYQQSLDQGLQFLIQYYNGEERAKGNILERFSAQQFPDLHSELNLSSLELGDSALYFCASSVESGTTYNEQFFGPGTRLTVL.

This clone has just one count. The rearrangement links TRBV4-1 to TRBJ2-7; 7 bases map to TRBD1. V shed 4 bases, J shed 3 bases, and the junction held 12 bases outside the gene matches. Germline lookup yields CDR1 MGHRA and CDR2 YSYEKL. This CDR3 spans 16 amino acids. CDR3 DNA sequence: TGCGCCAGCAGCCCCCCCCCGGGACAGAAAAACTACGAGCAGTACTTC. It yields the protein CASSPPPGQKNYEQYF.

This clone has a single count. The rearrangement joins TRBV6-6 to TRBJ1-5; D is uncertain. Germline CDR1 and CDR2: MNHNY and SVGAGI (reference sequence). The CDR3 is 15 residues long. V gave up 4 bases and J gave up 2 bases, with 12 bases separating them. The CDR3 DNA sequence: TGTGCCAGCAGTTTAACGGGCCAGGGCAATCAGCCCCAGCATTTT. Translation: CASSLTGQGNQPQHF.

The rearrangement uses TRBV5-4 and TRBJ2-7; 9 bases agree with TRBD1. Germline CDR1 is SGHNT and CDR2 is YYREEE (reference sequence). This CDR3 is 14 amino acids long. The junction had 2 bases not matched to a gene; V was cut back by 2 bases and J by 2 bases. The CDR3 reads CASSFWTGAYEQYF. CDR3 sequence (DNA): TGTGCCAGCAGCTTTTGGACAGGGGCCTACGAGCAGTACTTC.